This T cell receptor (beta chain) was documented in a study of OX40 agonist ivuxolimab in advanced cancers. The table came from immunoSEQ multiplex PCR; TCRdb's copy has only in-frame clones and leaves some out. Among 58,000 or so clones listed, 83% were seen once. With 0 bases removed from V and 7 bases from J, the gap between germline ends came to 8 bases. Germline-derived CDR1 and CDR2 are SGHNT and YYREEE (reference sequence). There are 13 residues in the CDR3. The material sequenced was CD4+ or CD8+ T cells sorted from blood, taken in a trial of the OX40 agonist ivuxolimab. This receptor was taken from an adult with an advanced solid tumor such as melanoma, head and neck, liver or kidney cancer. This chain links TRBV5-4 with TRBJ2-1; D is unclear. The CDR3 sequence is CASSLDEMNEQFF. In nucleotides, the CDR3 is TGTGCCAGCAGCTTGGATGAAATGAATGAGCAGTTCTTC.